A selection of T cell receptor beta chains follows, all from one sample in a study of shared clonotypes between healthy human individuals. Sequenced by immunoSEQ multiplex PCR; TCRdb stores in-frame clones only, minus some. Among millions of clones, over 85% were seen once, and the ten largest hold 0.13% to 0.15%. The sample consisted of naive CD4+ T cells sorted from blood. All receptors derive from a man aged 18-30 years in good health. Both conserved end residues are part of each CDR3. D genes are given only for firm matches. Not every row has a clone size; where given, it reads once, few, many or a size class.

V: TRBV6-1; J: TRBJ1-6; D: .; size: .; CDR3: CASSEKGGAYNSPLHF; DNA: TGTGCCAGCAGTGAAAAGGGAGGGGCCTATAATTCACCCCTCCACTTT
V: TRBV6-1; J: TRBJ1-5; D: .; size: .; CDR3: CASSDSNSNQPQHF; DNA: TGTGCCAGCTCGGACTCAAATAGCAATCAGCCCCAGCATTTT
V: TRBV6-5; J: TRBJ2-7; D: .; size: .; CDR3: CASSYNLQGSEQYF; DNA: TGTGCCAGCAGTTATAACCTACAGGGCTCCGAGCAGTACTTC
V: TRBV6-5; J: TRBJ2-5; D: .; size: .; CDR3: CASSYSQGQETQYF; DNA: TGTGCCAGCAGTTACTCTCAGGGCCAAGAGACCCAGTACTTC
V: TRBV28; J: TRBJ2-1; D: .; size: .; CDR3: CASSSGTPSYNEQFF; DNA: TGTGCCAGCAGCAGCGGGACACCCTCCTACAATGAGCAGTTCTTC
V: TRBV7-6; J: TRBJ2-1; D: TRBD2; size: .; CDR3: CASSYPPGGPQQFF; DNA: TGTGCCAGCAGCTACCCGCCGGGGGGGCCGCAGCAGTTCTTC
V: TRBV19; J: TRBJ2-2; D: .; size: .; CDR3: CASSPGSLPNTGELFF; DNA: TGTGCCAGTAGTCCTGGATCACTTCCGAACACCGGGGAGCTGTTTTTT
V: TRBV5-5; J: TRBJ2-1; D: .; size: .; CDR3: CASSSQGLGNEQFF; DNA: TGTGCCAGCAGCTCGCAGGGACTGGGCAATGAGCAGTTCTTC
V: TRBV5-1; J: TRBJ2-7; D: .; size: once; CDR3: CASSLRQTYEQYF; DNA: TGCGCCAGCAGCTTAAGGCAGACCTACGAGCAGTACTTC
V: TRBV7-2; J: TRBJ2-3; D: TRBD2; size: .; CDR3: CASSLVPSGSTDTQYF; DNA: TGTGCCAGCAGCTTAGTTCCTAGCGGAAGCACAGATACGCAGTATTTT
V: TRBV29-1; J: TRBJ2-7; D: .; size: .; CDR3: CSVGKGILYEQYF; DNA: TGCAGCGTTGGAAAGGGTATCCTCTACGAGCAGTACTTC
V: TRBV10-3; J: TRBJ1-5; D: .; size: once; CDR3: CAISGLSNQPQHF; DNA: TGTGCCATCAGTGGTCTGAGCAATCAGCCCCAGCATTTT
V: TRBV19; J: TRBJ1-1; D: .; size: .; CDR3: CASSTPGEAEAFF; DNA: TGTGCCAGTAGTACCCCAGGGGAGGCTGAAGCTTTCTTT
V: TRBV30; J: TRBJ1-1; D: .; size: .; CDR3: CAWDGGMNTEAFF; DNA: TGTGCCTGGGATGGGGGGATGAACACTGAAGCTTTCTTT
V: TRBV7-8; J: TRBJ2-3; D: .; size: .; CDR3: CASPQTPGASTDTQYF; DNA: TGTGCCAGCCCACAAACCCCAGGGGCTAGCACAGATACGCAGTATTTT
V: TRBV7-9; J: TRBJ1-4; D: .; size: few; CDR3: CASSFRADSEKLFF; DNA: TGTGCCAGCAGCTTTAGGGCAGATTCTGAAAAACTGTTTTTT
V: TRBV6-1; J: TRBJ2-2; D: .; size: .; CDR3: CASSDNRITGELFF; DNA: TGTGCCAGCAGTGATAACAGGATCACCGGGGAGCTGTTTTTT
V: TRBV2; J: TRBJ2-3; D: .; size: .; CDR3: CASKIGTDTQYF; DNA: TGTGCCAGCAAAATCGGCACAGATACGCAGTATTTT
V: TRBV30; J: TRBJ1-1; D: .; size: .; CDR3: CAWGAFVTEAFF; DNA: TGTGCCTGGGGCGCTTTTGTCACTGAAGCTTTCTTT
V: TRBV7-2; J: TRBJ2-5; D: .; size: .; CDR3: CASSLSIAFSGLAEETQYF; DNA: TGTGCCAGCAGCTTAAGTATTGCTTTTTCTGGCTTGGCAGAAGAGACCCAGTACTTC
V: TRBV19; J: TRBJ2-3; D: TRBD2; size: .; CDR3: CASCSMGGVSTDTQYF; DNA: TGTGCCAGTTGCAGCATGGGAGGGGTGAGCACAGATACGCAGTATTTT
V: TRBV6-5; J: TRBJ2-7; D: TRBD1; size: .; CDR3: CASSYRGQDPYEQYF; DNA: TGTGCCAGCAGTTACCGGGGACAGGACCCCTACGAGCAGTACTTC
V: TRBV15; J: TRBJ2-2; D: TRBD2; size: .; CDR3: CATSSPTGGGHTGELFF; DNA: TGTGCCACCAGCAGCCCGACTGGGGGGGGTCACACCGGGGAGCTGTTTTTT
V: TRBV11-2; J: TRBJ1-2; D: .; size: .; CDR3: CASSLSRIYGYTF; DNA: TGTGCCAGCAGCCTATCCAGGATCTATGGCTACACCTTC
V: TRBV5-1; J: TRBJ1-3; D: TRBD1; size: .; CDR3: CASSLATGAGNTIYF; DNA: TGCGCCAGCAGCTTGGCCACAGGGGCTGGAAACACCATATATTTT
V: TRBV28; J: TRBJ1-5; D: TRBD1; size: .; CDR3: CASGTGISNQPQHF; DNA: TGTGCCAGCGGGACAGGCATAAGCAATCAGCCCCAGCATTTT
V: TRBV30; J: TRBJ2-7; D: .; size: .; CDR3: CAWSRGTRYEQYF; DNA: TGTGCCTGGAGTAGAGGGACCCGCTACGAGCAGTACTTC
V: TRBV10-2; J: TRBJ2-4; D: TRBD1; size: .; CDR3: CASGDRSDIQYF; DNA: TGCGCCAGCGGGGACAGGTCGGACATTCAGTACTTC
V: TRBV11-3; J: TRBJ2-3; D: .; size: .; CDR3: CASSLDGQSTDTQYF; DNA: TGTGCCAGCAGCTTAGATGGGCAAAGCACAGATACGCAGTATTTT
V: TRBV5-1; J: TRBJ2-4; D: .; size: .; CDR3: CASSSIDLAKNIQYF; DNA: TGCGCCAGCAGCTCCATCGACCTAGCCAAAAACATTCAGTACTTC
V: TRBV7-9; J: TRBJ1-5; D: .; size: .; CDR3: CASSFGSSNQPQHF; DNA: TGTGCCAGCAGCTTCGGATCTAGCAATCAGCCCCAGCATTTT
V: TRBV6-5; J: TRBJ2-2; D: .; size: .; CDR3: CASSGGQVYTGELFF; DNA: TGTGCCAGCAGTGGGGGGCAGGTGTACACCGGGGAGCTGTTTTTT
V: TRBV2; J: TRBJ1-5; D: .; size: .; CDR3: CASSDSFISNQPQHF; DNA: TGTGCCAGCAGTGATTCTTTCATAAGCAATCAGCCCCAGCATTTT
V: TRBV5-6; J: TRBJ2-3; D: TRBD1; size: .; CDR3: CASSPGTGGRDTQYF; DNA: TGTGCCAGCAGCCCAGGGACAGGGGGCAGGGATACGCAGTATTTT
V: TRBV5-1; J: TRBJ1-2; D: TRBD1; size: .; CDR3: CASSLGTGGNYGYTF; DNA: TGCGCCAGCAGCTTGGGGACAGGGGGCAACTATGGCTACACCTTC
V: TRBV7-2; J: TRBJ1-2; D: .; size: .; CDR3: CASSFPGLGGYTF; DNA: TGTGCCAGCAGCTTCCCCGGGCTTGGGGGCTACACCTTC
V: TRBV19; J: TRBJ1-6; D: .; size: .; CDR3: CASSMGIYSGRPPSPLHF; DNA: TGTGCCAGTAGTATGGGAATATATTCAGGTCGGCCACCTTCACCCCTCCACTTT
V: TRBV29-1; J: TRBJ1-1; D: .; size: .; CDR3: CSVRTFTNTEAFF; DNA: TGCAGCGTCCGGACTTTCACGAACACTGAAGCTTTCTTT
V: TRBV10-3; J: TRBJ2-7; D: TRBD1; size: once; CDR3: CAISDLRDSTYEQYF; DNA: TGTGCCATCAGTGACCTCCGGGACAGTACCTACGAGCAGTACTTC
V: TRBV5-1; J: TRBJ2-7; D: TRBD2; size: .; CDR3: CASSRRLAGTYEQYF; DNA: TGCGCCAGCAGCAGGCGACTAGCGGGGACCTACGAGCAGTACTTC
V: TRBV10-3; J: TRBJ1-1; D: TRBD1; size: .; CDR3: CAITPDRDTEAFF; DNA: TGTGCCATCACCCCGGACAGGGACACTGAAGCTTTCTTT
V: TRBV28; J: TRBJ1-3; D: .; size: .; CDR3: CASGAHPSSGNTIYF; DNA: TGTGCCAGCGGGGCTCATCCGAGCTCTGGAAACACCATATATTTT
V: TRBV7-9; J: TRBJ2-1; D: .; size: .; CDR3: CASSLVGGKDEQFF; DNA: TGTGCCAGCAGCTTAGTGGGGGGCAAGGATGAGCAGTTCTTC
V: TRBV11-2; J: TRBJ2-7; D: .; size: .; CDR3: CASSLNGRNPYEQYF; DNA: TGTGCCAGCAGCTTAAACGGAAGGAATCCATACGAGCAGTACTTC
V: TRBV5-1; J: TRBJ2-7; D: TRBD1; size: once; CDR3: CASSLKPDRGSEQYF; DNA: TGCGCCAGCAGCTTGAAACCGGACAGGGGCAGCGAGCAGTACTTC